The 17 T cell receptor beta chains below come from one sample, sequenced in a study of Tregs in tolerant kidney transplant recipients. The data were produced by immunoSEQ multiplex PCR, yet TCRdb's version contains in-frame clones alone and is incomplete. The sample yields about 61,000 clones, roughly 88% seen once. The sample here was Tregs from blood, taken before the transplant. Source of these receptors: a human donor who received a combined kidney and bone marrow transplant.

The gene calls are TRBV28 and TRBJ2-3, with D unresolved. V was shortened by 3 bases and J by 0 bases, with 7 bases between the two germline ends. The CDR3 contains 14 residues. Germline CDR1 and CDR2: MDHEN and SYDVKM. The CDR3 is CASSLPASTDTQYF. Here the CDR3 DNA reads TGTGCCAGCAGTTTGCCGGCTAGCACAGATACGCAGTATTTT.

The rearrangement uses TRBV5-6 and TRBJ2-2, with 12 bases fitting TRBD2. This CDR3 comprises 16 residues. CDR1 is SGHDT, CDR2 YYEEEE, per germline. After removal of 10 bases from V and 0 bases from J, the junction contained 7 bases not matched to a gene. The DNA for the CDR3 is TGTGCCGGCGGACTAGCGGGGAGATCGAACACCGGGGAGCTGTTTTTT. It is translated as CAGGLAGRSNTGELFF.

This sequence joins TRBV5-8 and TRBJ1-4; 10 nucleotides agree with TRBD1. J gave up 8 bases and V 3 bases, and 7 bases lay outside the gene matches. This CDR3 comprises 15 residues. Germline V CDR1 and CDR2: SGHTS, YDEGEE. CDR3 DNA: TGTGCCAGCAGCTCGTATAGGACAGGGGGAGAAAAACTGTTTTTT. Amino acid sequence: CASSSYRTGGEKLFF.

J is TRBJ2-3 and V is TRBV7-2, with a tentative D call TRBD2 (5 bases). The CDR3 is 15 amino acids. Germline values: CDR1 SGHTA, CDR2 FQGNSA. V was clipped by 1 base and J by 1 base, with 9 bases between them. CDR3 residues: CASSLVGRGTDTQYF. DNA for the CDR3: TGTGCCAGCAGCTTAGTCGGGCGGGGCACAGATACGCAGTATTTT.

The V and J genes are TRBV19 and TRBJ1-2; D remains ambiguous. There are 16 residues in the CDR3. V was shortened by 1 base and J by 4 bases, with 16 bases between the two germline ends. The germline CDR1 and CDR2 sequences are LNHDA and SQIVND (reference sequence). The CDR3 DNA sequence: TGTGCCAGTAGTATAGGGCCGGCCCGAGAGCCCTATGGCTACACCTTC. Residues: CASSIGPAREPYGYTF.

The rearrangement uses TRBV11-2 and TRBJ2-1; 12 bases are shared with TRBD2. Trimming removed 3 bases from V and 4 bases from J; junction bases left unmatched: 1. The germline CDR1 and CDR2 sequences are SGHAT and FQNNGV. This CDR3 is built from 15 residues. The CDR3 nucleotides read TGTGCCAGCAGCTTCGGGACTAGCGGGTACAATGAGCAGTTCTTC. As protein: CASSFGTSGYNEQFF.

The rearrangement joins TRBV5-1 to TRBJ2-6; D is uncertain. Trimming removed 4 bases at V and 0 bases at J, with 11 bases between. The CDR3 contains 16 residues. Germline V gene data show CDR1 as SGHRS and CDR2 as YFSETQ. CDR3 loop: CASSSTLSSGANVLTF. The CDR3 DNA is TGCGCCAGCAGCAGCACCCTTAGCTCTGGGGCCAACGTCCTGACTTTC.

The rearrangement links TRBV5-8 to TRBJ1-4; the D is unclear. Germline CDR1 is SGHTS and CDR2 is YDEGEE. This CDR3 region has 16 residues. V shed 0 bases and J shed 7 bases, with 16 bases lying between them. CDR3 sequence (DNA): TGTGCCAGCAGCTTGGGCGGGTTTGGGCCTTTTGAAAAACTGTTTTTT. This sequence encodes CASSLGGFGPFEKLFF.

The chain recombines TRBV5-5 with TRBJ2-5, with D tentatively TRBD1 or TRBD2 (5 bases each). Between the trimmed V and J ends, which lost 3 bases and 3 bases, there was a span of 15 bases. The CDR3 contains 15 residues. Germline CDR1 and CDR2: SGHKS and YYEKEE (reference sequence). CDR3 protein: CASSSVGLGEETQYF. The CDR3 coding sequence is TGTGCCAGCAGCTCTGTAGGTCTGGGGGAAGAGACCCAGTACTTC.

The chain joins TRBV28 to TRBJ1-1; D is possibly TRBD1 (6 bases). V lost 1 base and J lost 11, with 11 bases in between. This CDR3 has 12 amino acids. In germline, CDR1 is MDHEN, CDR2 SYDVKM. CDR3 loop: CASSLYQGLAFF. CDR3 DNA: TGTGCCAGCAGTTTATATCAGGGGTTGGCTTTCTTT.

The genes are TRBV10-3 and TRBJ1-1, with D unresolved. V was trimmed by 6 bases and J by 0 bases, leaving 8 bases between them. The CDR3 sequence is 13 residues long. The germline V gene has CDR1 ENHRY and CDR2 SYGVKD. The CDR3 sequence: CAISRQMNTEAFF. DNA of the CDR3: TGTGCCATCAGCCGGCAGATGAACACTGAAGCTTTCTTT.

This chain's CDR3 is CASSWRLGTTYEQYF. The CDR3 bases are TGTGCCAGTAGTTGGCGGTTGGGGACTACCTACGAGCAGTACTTC. V and J are TRBV19 and TRBJ2-7, with TRBD2 identical over 7 bases. This CDR3 region has 15 residues. Germline trimming cut 5 bases from V and 2 bases from J; bases unmatched to any gene: 9. The V gene's germline CDR1 is LNHDA and CDR2 SQIVND (reference sequence).

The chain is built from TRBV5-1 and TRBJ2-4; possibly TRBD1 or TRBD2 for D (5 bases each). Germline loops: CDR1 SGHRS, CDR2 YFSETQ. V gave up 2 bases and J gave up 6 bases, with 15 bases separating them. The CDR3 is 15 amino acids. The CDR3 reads CASSLGDLGPNIQYF. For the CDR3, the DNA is TGCGCCAGCAGCTTAGGGGACCTGGGTCCAAACATTCAGTACTTC.

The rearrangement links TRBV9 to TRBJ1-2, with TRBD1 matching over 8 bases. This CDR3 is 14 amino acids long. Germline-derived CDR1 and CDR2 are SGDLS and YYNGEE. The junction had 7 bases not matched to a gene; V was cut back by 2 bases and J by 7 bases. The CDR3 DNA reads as TGTGCCAGCAGCGTCGGACAGGGAGGAAGTGGCTACACCTTC. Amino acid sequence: CASSVGQGGSGYTF.

Here the CDR3 DNA reads TGTGCCAGTAGCCCCCGGACTAGCGGGAGGCCTGCTCCCTACGAGCAGTACTTC. Its protein is CASSPRTSGRPAPYEQYF. The V gene is TRBV19, the J gene TRBJ2-7; 14 nucleotides line up with TRBD2. J lost 2 bases, V lost 6 bases, and 12 bases had no gene match. The germline gives CDR1 LNHDA, CDR2 SQIVND (reference sequence). CDR3 length: 18 amino acids.

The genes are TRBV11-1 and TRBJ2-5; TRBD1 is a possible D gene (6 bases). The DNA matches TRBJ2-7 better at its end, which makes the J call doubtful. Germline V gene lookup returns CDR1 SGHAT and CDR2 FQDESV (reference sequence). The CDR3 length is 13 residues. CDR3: CASKGVSSYEQYF. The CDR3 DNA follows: TGTGCCAGCAAGGGGGTCTCCTCCTACGAGCAGTACTTC.

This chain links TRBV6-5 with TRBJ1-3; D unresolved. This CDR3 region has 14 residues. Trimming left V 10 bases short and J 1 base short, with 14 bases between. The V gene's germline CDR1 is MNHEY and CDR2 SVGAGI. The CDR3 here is CATTAPGSGNTIYF. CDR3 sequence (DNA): TGTGCCACCACCGCCCCCGGATCTGGAAACACCATATATTTT.